Shown below are 31 T cell receptor beta chains from a single sample sequenced in a study of T cells in Graves' hyperthyroidism and ophthalmopathy. RNA transcripts provided the source from which TCR beta CDR3 regions were amplified. Initially, a first-round RT-PCR of the TCR CDR3 employed the HTBI primer set. TCRdb reprocessed the multiplex PCR reads with MiXCR, giving one entry per CDR3 protein. The table lists 250,000 to 300,000 distinct CDR3 sequences, 14% to 15% of them singletons. The sequenced material came from blood. These receptors originate from a woman aged 35 to 49 with Graves' hyperthyroidism that later progressed to Graves' ophthalmopathy.

This clonotype was detected ten times or more. V gene TRBV28 combines with J gene TRBJ1-5; 11 nucleotides match TRBD1. The trim removed 7 bases at V and 4 bases at J, leaving 9 bases unmatched. The CDR3 runs 16 residues. In germline, CDR1 is MDHEN, CDR2 SYDVKM. The CDR3 nucleotides read TGTGCCAGCATCTTAGGGGGGACAGGGGGGAATCAGCCCCAGCATTTT. This gives the protein CASILGGTGGNQPQHF.

This clonotype was seen ten or more times. CDR3 amino acids: CASSVLLSSYNEQFF. The DNA of the CDR3 is TGTGCCAGCAGTGTACTACTGAGCTCCTACAATGAGCAGTTCTTC. The chain carries TRBV6-1 and TRBJ2-1; no clear D gene. V lost 4 bases and J 0 bases, leaving 10 bases between the germline ends. The germline CDR1 and CDR2 sequences are MNHNS and SASEGT. CDR3 length: 15 amino acids.

Concerning this clonotype itself: A much more abundant neighbour one base away suggests this may be a read error. The rearrangement joins TRBV6-1 to TRBJ1-1; D call uncertain. CDR3 size: 12 residues. Germline V CDR1 and CDR2: MNHNS, SASEGT. The CDR3 spells CASSAQRTEVFF. The CDR3 nucleotides read TGTGCCAGCAGTGCCCAGAGAACTGAAGTTTTCTTT.

This clonotype was seen ten or more times. The J gene is TRBJ1-2, the V gene TRBV29-1, with 9 bases aligning to TRBD1. Germline CDR1 reads SQVTM; CDR2 reads ANQGSEA. The CDR3 spans 12 residues. V shed 7 bases and J 8 bases; nucleotides not matched to a gene: 8. Here the CDR3 DNA reads TGCAGCGCACCGGGACAGGGTACCGGCTACACCTTC. Translation gives CSAPGQGTGYTF.

The table lists this clonotype with a few counts. The chain uses TRBV7-8 and TRBJ2-1; TRBD2 matches at 10 bases. This CDR3 region has 16 residues. Per germline, CDR1 SGHVS and CDR2 FQNEAQ. V was pared by 5 bases and J by 7 bases, with 11 bases of the junction left unmatched. Here the CDR3 DNA reads TGTGCCAGCAGCCCCTCTAGCGGGAGAGCCGGGAATGAGCAGTTCTTC. Translation gives CASSPSSGRAGNEQFF.

Many counts were recorded for this clonotype. The V and J genes are TRBV9 and TRBJ2-2; no firm D call. V lost 0 bases and J 5 bases, leaving 8 bases between the germline ends. The CDR3 length is 14 residues. The germline V gene encodes CDR1 SGDLS and CDR2 YYNGEE. The chain's CDR3 is CASSVDQATGELFF. The CDR3 DNA reads as TGTGCCAGCAGCGTAGACCAGGCAACCGGGGAGCTGTTTTTT.

This clonotype was observed at least ten times. The gene calls are TRBV4-2 and TRBJ1-5; no reliable D call. V lost 3 bases and J 0 bases, leaving 0 bases between the germline ends. Germline values: CDR1 LGHNA, CDR2 YNFKEQ. The CDR3 loop spans 12 amino acids. The CDR3 sequence is CASSHSNQPQHF. The CDR3 DNA reads as TGTGCCAGCAGCCATAGCAATCAGCCCCAGCATTTT.

This clonotype was detected ten times or more. The chain is built from TRBV28 and TRBJ2-3; TRBD1 aligns across 9 bases. Germline CDR1 is MDHEN and CDR2 is SYDVKM. Unmatched junction bases numbered 3, after V lost 3 bases and J lost 2 bases. The CDR3 runs to 15 residues. The CDR3, as DNA: TGTGCCAGCAGTTTGGGACAGGGACACACAGATACGCAGTATTTT. Translation: CASSLGQGHTDTQYF.

This clonotype was seen ten or more times. This chain links TRBV30 with TRBJ2-1; the D is unclear. Germline CDR1 GTSNPN, CDR2 SVGIG (reference sequence). V dropped 6 bases and J dropped 1 base, with 10 bases sitting between them. The CDR3 consists of 13 residues. Written as DNA, the CDR3 is TGTGCCTGCCAGCCGTGGTCCTACAATGAGCAGTTCTTC. It yields the protein CACQPWSYNEQFF.

This clonotype has ten or more counts. V and J are TRBV18 and TRBJ2-2; D is uncertain. Trimming shortened V by 3 bases and J by 1 base, and 6 bases separated the two germline ends. The CDR3 is made up of 14 amino acids. Germline V CDR1 and CDR2: KGHSH, LQKENI. CDR3 protein: CASSPLGNTGELFF. For the CDR3, the DNA is TGTGCCAGCTCACCCCTGGGGAACACCGGGGAGCTGTTTTTT. Combining the CDR3 with reference TRBV18 and TRBJ2-2 gives the whole variable domain NAGVMQNPRHLVRRRGQEARLRCSPMKGHSHVYWYRQLPEEGLKFMVYLQKENIIDESGMPKERFSAEFPKEGPSILRIQQVVRGDSAAYFCASSPLGNTGELFFGEGSRLTVL.

The chain combines TRBV9 with TRBJ1-1; TRBD1 matches 9 bases. Germline CDR1 is SGDLS and CDR2 is YYNGEE. CDR3 length: 13 amino acids. Trimming took 3 bases from V and 8 from J; bases not matched to a gene: 5. In nucleotides, the CDR3 is TGTGCCAGCAGCGCAATAACAGGGGGCGAAGCTTTCTTT. Translation: CASSAITGGEAFF.

In its sample, this clonotype was seen many times. The rearrangement links TRBV28 to TRBJ2-3, with no clear D. The germline CDR1 and CDR2 sequences are MDHEN and SYDVKM. Trimming stripped 2 bases from V and 2 bases from J, with 11 bases between. The CDR3 covers 15 residues. The CDR3 bases are TGTGCCAGCAGTTTACCCGGCACAACCACAGATACGCAGTATTTT. It codes for CASSLPGTTTDTQYF.

This clonotype has only a few counts. This rearrangement joins TRBV14 to TRBJ2-7, with D unresolved. Germline CDR1 reads SGHDN; CDR2 reads FVKESK. The ends were cut back, 4 bases at V and 7 bases at J, with 20 bases in the middle. The CDR3 has 15 residues. CDR3 nucleotides: TGTGCCAGCAGCCCAAACACAAGATCACCCTGGGAGCAGTACTTC. This codes for CASSPNTRSPWEQYF.

This clonotype was seen only a few times. The rearrangement uses TRBV4-1 and TRBJ1-4; 10 bases align to TRBD1. Germline lookup yields CDR1 MGHRA and CDR2 YSYEKL. The length of the CDR3 is 16 residues. J lost 7 bases, V lost 3 bases, and 8 bases had no gene match. CDR3 in DNA: TGCGCCAGCAGCCAGAAGACAGGGGGCATAGGTGAAAAACTGTTTTTT. Translated: CASSQKTGGIGEKLFF.

J is TRBJ2-1 and V is TRBV20-1; 12 bases map to TRBD2. Germline V CDR1 and CDR2: DFQATT, SNEGSKA (reference sequence). J was trimmed by 7 bases and V by 3 bases; bases with no gene match: 10. The CDR3 has 16 amino acids. DNA of the CDR3: TGCAGTGCTAGGCCCCCACTAGCGGGAGGTTGGAATGAGCAGTTCTTC. Its translation: CSARPPLAGGWNEQFF.

This clonotype was seen ten or more times. The chain carries TRBV3-1 and TRBJ2-2; perhaps TRBD1 as D (5 bases). Germline V gene sequence: CDR1 LGHDT, CDR2 YNNKEL (reference sequence). This CDR3 has 14 amino acids. V was clipped by 4 bases and J by 1 base, with 7 bases between them. The CDR3 DNA sequence: TGTGCCAGCAGCCGCCAGGGGAACACCGGGGAGCTGTTTTTT. It is translated as CASSRQGNTGELFF.

The chain links TRBV6-1 to TRBJ1-6; D remains ambiguous. Deletions cut 7 bases from V and 0 bases from J, with 13 bases between. The CDR3 length is 16 residues. Germline V CDR1 and CDR2: MNHNS, SASEGT. CDR3 nucleotides: TGTGCCAGCACTCCCGCCGGGAGCTCCTATAATTCACCCCTCCACTTT. Protein product: CASTPAGSSYNSPLHF.

This clonotype came up many times. The V and J genes are TRBV11-3 and TRBJ2-3; D perhaps matches TRBD2 (5 bases). Germline loops: CDR1 SGHNT, CDR2 YENEEA. Trimming took 5 bases from V and 2 from J, leaving 11 bases between them. The CDR3 has 14 amino acids. The CDR3 loop reads CASSPDFYTDTQYF. In DNA form, the CDR3 reads TGTGCCAGCAGCCCGGACTTTTACACAGATACGCAGTATTTT.

This sequence joins TRBV20-1 and TRBJ2-4; TRBD2 might be the D (5 bases). The CDR3 length is 14 residues. The germline V gene encodes CDR1 DFQATT and CDR2 SNEGSKA (reference sequence). Between the trimmed V and J ends, which lost 5 bases and 7 bases, there was a span of 18 bases. The CDR3 bases are TGCAGTGCTGGCGGGTACGACCTGGGGAACATTCAGTACTTC. Translation gives CSAGGYDLGNIQYF.

This clonotype was seen many times. The V gene is TRBV11-3, the J gene TRBJ2-5; 10 bases map to TRBD2. Germline CDR1 is SGHNT and CDR2 is YENEEA. This CDR3 is 15 amino acids long. Trimming took 5 bases from V and 3 from J; bases not matched to a gene: 6. The CDR3 here is CASSRGTSVKETQYF. The CDR3 DNA follows: TGTGCCAGCAGCCGTGGGACTAGCGTAAAAGAGACCCAGTACTTC.

This clonotype has a count of ten or more. This rearrangement joins TRBV27 to TRBJ2-1; D uncertain. V gave up 4 bases and J gave up 4 bases, with 8 bases separating them. The CDR3 spans 13 residues. Germline CDR1 reads MNHEY; CDR2 reads SMNVEV (reference sequence). This chain's CDR3 is CASSWAGYNEQFF. CDR3 nucleotides: TGTGCCAGCAGTTGGGCCGGATACAATGAGCAGTTCTTC.

This clonotype has ten or more counts. J is TRBJ2-1 and V is TRBV9; 7 nucleotides line up with TRBD2. The CDR3 runs to 16 residues. J was trimmed by 3 bases and V by 3 bases; bases with no gene match: 9. Germline assignment: CDR1 SGDLS and CDR2 YYNGEE. In DNA form, the CDR3 reads TGTGCCAGCAGCGAAAATCGGGGGGATAGCTACAATGAGCAGTTCTTC. Translation gives CASSENRGDSYNEQFF.

Regarding this clonotype: Germline and junction disagree at one end, which may indicate a read error. This chain uses TRBV20-1 with TRBJ2-5, with 9 bases fitting TRBD2. CDR3 size: 12 residues. Per the germline V gene, CDR1 is DFQATT and CDR2 is SNEGSKA (reference sequence). The CDR3 coding sequence is TGCAGTGCTAGAGCCCTCGGGACTAGCTCTCACTTC. Its translation is CSARALGTSSHF.

This chain uses TRBV5-6 with TRBJ1-2; D is possibly TRBD1 (6 bases). The CDR3 spans 13 residues. Per the germline V gene, CDR1 is SGHDT and CDR2 is YYEEEE. Between the trimmed V and J ends, which lost 4 bases and 1 base, there was a span of 8 bases. CDR3 in amino acids: CASSRRGNYGYTF. The CDR3 DNA reads as TGTGCCAGCAGCCGCAGGGGTAACTATGGCTACACCTTC.

About this clonotype: This is likely a read error, given that the CDR3 carries no conserved phenylalanine or tryptophan at its end. The V call is TRBV20-1, the J call TRBJ1-2; D possibly corresponds to TRBD1 (5 bases). The CDR3 is 16 residues long. Deletions cut 0 bases from V and 3 bases from J, with 17 bases between. Germline V gene lookup returns CDR1 DFQATT and CDR2 SNEGSKA (reference sequence). The CDR3 reads CSARDPSRGTDYGYTL. The CDR3 region has the DNA TGCAGTGCTAGAGATCCTTCCCGGGGGACGGACTATGGCTACACCCTC.

In its sample, this clonotype was seen a few times. This rearrangement joins TRBV19 to TRBJ2-2, with TRBD1 matching 7 bases. In germline, CDR1 is LNHDA, CDR2 SQIVND (reference sequence). J was trimmed by 4 bases and V by 6 bases; bases with no gene match: 5. This CDR3 is 14 amino acids long. The CDR3 spells CASRRGGVTGELFF. As DNA, the CDR3 is TGTGCCAGTAGGAGAGGGGGCGTCACCGGGGAGCTGTTTTTT.

This clonotype is termed medium-sized. The rearrangement joins TRBV2 to TRBJ2-3; unclear D gene. CDR1 SNHLY and CDR2 FYNNEI come from the germline V gene. The CDR3 is 12 residues long. V lost 7 bases and J 6 bases, leaving 11 bases between the germline ends. The CDR3: CASNPLADTQYF. As DNA, the CDR3 is TGTGCCAGCAACCCGTTAGCCGATACGCAGTATTTT.

This clonotype was seen repeatedly, ten times or more. The chain employs TRBV5-1 and TRBJ2-5; D might be TRBD2 (5 bases). The CDR3 runs 16 residues. Germline lookup yields CDR1 SGHRS and CDR2 YFSETQ. With 4 bases removed from V and 1 base from J, the gap between germline ends came to 17 bases. Here the CDR3 DNA reads TGCGCCAGCAGCCAAAGCAATCGGGGATCCCAAGAGACCCAGTACTTC. The encoded protein is CASSQSNRGSQETQYF.

In this sample, this clonotype turned up many times. This chain uses TRBV28 with TRBJ1-5, with unresolved D. CDR3 length: 16 residues. With 1 base removed from V and 5 bases from J, the gap between germline ends came to 15 bases. Germline values: CDR1 MDHEN, CDR2 SYDVKM. Written as DNA, the CDR3 is TGTGCCAGCAGTTTATCCGATTTTGGATCGGATCAGCCCCAGCATTTT. Protein: CASSLSDFGSDQPQHF.

Points on this clonotype: At one of its ends the junction is not consistent with the germline gene, which may arise from a read error. V and J are TRBV7-9 and TRBJ1-2; TRBD1 is a possible D gene (5 bases). Per germline, CDR1 SEHNR and CDR2 FQNEAQ (reference sequence). The CDR3 is made up of 14 amino acids. This CDR3 reads CASSLAGGNHGYTF. CDR3 sequence (DNA): TGTGCCAGCAGCTTAGCCGGGGGTAACCATGGCTACACCTTC.

CDR3 residues: CASSLPGKGNTIYF. The DNA for the CDR3 is TGTGCCAGCAGTCTTCCGGGAAAGGGGAACACCATATATTTT. V and J are TRBV6-1 and TRBJ1-3; TRBD1 might be the D (5 bases). V lost 5 bases, J lost 7 bases, and 15 bases lay in between. The germline V gene has CDR1 MNHNS and CDR2 SASEGT. There are 14 residues in the CDR3.